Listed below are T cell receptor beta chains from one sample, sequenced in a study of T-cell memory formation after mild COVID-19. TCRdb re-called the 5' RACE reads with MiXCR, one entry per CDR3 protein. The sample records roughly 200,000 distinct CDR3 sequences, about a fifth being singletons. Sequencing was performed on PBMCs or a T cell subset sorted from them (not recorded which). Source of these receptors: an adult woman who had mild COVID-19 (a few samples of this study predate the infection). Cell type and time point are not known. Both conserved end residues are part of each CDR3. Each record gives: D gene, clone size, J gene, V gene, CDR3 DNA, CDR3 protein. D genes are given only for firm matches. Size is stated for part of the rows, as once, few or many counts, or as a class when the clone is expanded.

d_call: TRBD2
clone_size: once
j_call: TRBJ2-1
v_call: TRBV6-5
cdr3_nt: TGTGCCAGCAGTTACGCCAGCGGGGGATACAATGAGCAGTTCTTC
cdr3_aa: CASSYASGGYNEQFF

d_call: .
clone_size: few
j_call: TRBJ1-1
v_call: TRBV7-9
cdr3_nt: TGTGCCAGCAGCTTAAAGCCAGGGCGTATGAACACTGAAGCTTTCTTT
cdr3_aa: CASSLKPGRMNTEAFF

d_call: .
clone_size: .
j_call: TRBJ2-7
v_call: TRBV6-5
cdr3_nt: TGTGCCAGCACCACTGACTCCTACGAGCAGTACTTC
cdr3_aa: CASTTDSYEQYF

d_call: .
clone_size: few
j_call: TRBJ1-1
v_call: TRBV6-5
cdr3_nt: TGTGCCAGCAGTTACTCTATAACAGCTGAAGCTTTCTTT
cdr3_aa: CASSYSITAEAFF

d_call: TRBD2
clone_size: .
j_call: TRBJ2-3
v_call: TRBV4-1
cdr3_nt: TGCGCCAGCAGCCGAACTAGCGGGGGGGCCCACACAGATACGCAGTATTTT
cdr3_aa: CASSRTSGGAHTDTQYF

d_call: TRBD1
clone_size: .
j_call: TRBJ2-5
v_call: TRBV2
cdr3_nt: TGTGCCAGCAGTAGGGACAGTGCGTGGGAGACCCAGTACTTC
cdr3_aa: CASSRDSAWETQYF

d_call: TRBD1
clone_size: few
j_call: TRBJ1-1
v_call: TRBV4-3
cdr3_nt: TGCGCCAGCAGCCAGGTTGACAGGGGGAACACTGAAGCTTTCTTT
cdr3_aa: CASSQVDRGNTEAFF

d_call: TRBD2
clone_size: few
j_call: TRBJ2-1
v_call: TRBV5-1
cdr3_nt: TGCGCCAGCAGCTTGGACGCAGCGGGGAGCAATGAGCAGTTCTTC
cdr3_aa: CASSLDAAGSNEQFF

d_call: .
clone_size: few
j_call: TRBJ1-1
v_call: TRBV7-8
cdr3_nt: TGTGCCAGCAGCTCCAGGGGAGTGGAGATATACGATGAAGCTTTCTTT
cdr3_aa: CASSSRGVEIYDEAFF

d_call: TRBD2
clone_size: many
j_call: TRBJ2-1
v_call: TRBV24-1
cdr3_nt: TGTGCCACCAGTGCCCTCGGGCGGGAGGCCTTCTCCTACAATGAGCAGTTCTTC
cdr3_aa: CATSALGREAFSYNEQFF

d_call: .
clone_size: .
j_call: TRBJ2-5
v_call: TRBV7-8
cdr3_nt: TGTGCCAGCAGCTTAGAGCAGGGCTTGGGGGAGACCCAGTACTTC
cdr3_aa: CASSLEQGLGETQYF

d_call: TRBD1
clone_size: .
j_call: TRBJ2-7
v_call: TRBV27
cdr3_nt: TGTGCCAGCAGTAAATCCGGGACAGGGGCAGGGTACGAGCAGTACTTC
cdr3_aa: CASSKSGTGAGYEQYF

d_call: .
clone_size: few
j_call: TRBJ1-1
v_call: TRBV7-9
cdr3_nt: TGTGCCAGCAGCCCAAAGACCCGGGGGAACACTGAAGCTTTCTTT
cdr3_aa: CASSPKTRGNTEAFF

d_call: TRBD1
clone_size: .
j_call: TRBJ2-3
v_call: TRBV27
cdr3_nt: TGTGCCAGCAGTTACTACAGGGGGGCCCTTTCTTTGGATTTT
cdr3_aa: CASSYYRGALSLDF

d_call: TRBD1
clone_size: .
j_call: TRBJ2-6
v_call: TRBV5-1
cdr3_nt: TGCGCCAGCAGCCCAATGACAGGGGGCGCTGGGGCCAACGTCCTGACTTTC
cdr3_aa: CASSPMTGGAGANVLTF

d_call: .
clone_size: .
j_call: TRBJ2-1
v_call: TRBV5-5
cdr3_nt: TGTGCCAGCAGCTTGGAAATCGGGATGTGGCTGTTCTTC
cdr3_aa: CASSLEIGMWLFF

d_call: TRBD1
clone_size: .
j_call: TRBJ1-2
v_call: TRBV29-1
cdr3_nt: TGCAGCGTTCGGACAGGCGTGGACTATGGCTACACCTTC
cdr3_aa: CSVRTGVDYGYTF

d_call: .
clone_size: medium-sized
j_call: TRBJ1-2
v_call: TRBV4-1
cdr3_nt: TGCGCCAGCAGCCCATCTGGGCCCTATGGCTACACCTTC
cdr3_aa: CASSPSGPYGYTF

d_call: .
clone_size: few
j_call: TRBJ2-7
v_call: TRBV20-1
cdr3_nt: TGCAGTGCTAGAGATCGTGCCGGGACGTCTCTCTACGAGCAGTACTTC
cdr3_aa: CSARDRAGTSLYEQYF

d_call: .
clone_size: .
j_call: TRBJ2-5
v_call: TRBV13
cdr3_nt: TGTGCCAGCAGCTTGGGGGGAAGAGGAGAGACCCAGTACTTC
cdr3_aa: CASSLGGRGETQYF

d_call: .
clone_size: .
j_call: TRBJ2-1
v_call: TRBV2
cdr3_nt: TGTGCCACTTCGACTTCAGGCGGGCGTGAGCAGTTCTTC
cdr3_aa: CATSTSGGREQFF

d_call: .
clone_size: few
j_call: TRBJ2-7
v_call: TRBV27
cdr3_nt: TGTGCCAGCGGTCATCGGGCCACCCTCTCCTACGAGCAGTACTTC
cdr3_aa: CASGHRATLSYEQYF

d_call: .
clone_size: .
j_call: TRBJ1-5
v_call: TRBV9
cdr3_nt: TGTGCCAGCAGCAAAGGAATCGGCAATCAGCCCCAGCATTTT
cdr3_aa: CASSKGIGNQPQHF

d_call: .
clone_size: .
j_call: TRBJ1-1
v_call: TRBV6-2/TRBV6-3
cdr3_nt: TGTGCCAGCAGCCCCGGGACACTGAACACTGAAGCTTTCTTT
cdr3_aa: CASSPGTLNTEAFF

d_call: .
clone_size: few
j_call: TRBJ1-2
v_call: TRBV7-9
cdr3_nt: TGTGCCAGCAGTTTGGGTTTCGCCTGGGATGGCTACACCTTC
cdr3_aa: CASSLGFAWDGYTF

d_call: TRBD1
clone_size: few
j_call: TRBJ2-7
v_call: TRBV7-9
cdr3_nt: TGTGCCAGCAGCCCGGGACAGGGCTCCGATTACGAGCAGTACTTC
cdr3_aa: CASSPGQGSDYEQYF

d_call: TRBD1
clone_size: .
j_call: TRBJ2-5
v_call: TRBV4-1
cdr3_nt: TGCGCCAGCAGCCCCTTGACAGGGTTGAGGACCCAGTACTTC
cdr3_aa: CASSPLTGLRTQYF

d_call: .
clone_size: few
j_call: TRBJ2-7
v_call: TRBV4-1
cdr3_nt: TGCGCCAGCAGCCAATCTGCAGGGGGGACTTACGAGCAGTACTTC
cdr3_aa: CASSQSAGGTYEQYF